In its sample, the clone carrying this T cell receptor (beta chain) was seen a few times. Its antigen is as yet unknown. The V gene's germline CDR1 is SGHTA and CDR2 FQGNSA. Trimming pared 5 bases from V and 2 bases from J, leaving 16 bases between. This CDR3 comprises 15 residues. This sample stems from a study of beta chain features in type 1 diabetes. What was sequenced were expressed TCRB transcripts, since all of the isolated RNA had been reverse transcribed. Sequencing was performed with immunoSEQ multiplex PCR; in TCRdb, only in-frame clones are kept and a portion is missing. Seen here are under 450,000 clones, approximately 13% observed once, and the top ten hold about 0.04%. Study-wide results and caveats: Moderately but significantly shorter TCRB CDR3s were found in Type 1 diabetes patients in all four CD4+ subsets. Any HLA type influence on TCRB rearrangement was left unresolved here.

The TCR was taken from a man aged 25 to 40 in good health. Sequenced input: naive CD4+ T cells from blood. The J gene is TRBJ2-7, the V gene TRBV7-2; D is perhaps TRBD1 (6 bases). The CDR3 DNA follows: TGTGCCAGCAGCCGAGCCCAGGGGCAGACCTACGAGCAGTACTTC. Translation gives CASSRAQGQTYEQYF. The whole variable domain, filled in from reference TRBV7-2 and TRBJ2-7, reads GAGVSQSPSNKVTEKGKDVELRCDPISGHTALYWYRQSLGQGLEFLIYFQGNSAPDKSGLPSDRFSAERTGGSVSTLTIQRTQQEDSAVYLCASSRAQGQTYEQYFGPGTRLTVT.